Given below is one T cell receptor (beta chain) in context. In the authors' workflow: Estimates of nucleated cell counts were drawn from the amplification of reference gene primers. Measured with immunoSEQ multiplex PCR; TCRdb has only the in-frame clones, and not every one. V and J calls and clone size are those listed in that table; D and trimming were worked out from the DNA. The table includes under 200,000 clones, about four fifths detected once. This entry belongs to a study of blood T cell repertoires in COVID-19. As for the study in general: Italy, Spain and the United States were the sources of the convalescent and acute COVID-19 samples. In each case, the material was cDNA or gDNA derived from T cells, B-cell-depleted T cells, or PBMCs.

Trimming stripped 0 bases from V and 4 bases from J, with 17 bases between. The CDR3 is 17 amino acids. CDR1 MNHEY and CDR2 SMNVEV come from the germline V gene (reference sequence). Sample: peripheral blood. The genes are TRBV27 and TRBJ2-3; D is unresolved. The source is a man in his 70s with active or convalescent COVID-19. Here the CDR3 DNA reads TGTGCCAGCAGTTTATCGTCCGGAGCCTCTCTACCAGATACGCAGTATTTT. This sequence encodes CASSLSSGASLPDTQYF.